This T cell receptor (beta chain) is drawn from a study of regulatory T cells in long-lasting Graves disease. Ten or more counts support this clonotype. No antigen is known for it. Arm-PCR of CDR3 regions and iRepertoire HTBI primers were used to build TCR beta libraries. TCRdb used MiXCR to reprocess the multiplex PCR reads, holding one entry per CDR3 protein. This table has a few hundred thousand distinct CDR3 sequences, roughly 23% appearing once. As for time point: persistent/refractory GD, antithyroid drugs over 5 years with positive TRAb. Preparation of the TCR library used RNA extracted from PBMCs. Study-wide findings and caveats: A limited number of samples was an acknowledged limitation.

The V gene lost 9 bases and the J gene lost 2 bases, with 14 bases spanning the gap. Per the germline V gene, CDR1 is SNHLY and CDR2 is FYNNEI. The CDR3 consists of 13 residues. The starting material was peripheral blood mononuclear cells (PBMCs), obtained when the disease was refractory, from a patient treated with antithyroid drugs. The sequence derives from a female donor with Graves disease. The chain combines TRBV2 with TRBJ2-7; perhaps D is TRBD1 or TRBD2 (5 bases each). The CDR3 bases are TGTGCCAGTTACCGGGACGACACCTACGAGCAGTACTTC. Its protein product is CASYRDDTYEQYF.